This T cell receptor (beta chain) was profiled in a study of blood T cell repertoires in COVID-19. Study-wide background: COVID-19 samples from acute and convalescent phases originated in the United States, Italy and Spain. PBMCs, B-cell-depleted T cells, or T cells provided the cDNA or gDNA that made up the material.

Per the study methods: How many nucleated cells were present was estimated from reference gene primer amplification. Measured with immunoSEQ multiplex PCR; TCRdb has only the in-frame clones, and not every one. V and J calls and clone size are given by that table; D and trimming were obtained from the DNA. The sample records under 200,000 clones, under 80% being singletons. The V gene's germline CDR1 is KGHDR and CDR2 SFDVKD. The J segment lost 1 base and the V segment lost 2 bases, leaving 7 bases of the junction unmatched. The CDR3 consists of 17 residues. This receptor was obtained from a man in his 70s with acute or convalescent COVID-19. Sequenced sample: peripheral blood. This chain connects TRBV24-1 to TRBJ2-3, with 8 bases fitting TRBD2. In DNA, the CDR3 is TGTGCCACCAGTGATTCCGGAAGCGGGAGTCGCACAGATACGCAGTATTTT. Translation gives CATSDSGSGSRTDTQYF.